These 30 T cell receptor beta chains came from one sample sequenced in a study of blood T cells in healthy people across ages. A J-beta primer mix and a sample-barcoded 5' primer were used in a second PCR of roughly 6 to 11 cycles. One entry per CDR3 protein, called by TCRdb with MiXCR from the 5' RACE reads. This sample yields around 940,000 distinct CDR3 sequences, of which approximately 50% are seen a single time; around a fifth belongs to the top ten. The sequencing input was blood. These receptors were obtained from a woman aged 55-70 years in good health.

V gene TRBV27 combines with J gene TRBJ2-2; TRBD2 aligns across 8 bases. Looked up from germline, CDR1 is MNHEY and CDR2 is SMNVEV (reference sequence). The CDR3 spans 16 residues. J was trimmed by 2 bases and V by 9 bases; bases with no gene match: 11. CDR3 amino acids: CASKVSGMTNTGELFF. CDR3 DNA sequence: TGTGCCAGTAAGGTTAGCGGGATGACAAACACCGGGGAGCTGTTTTTT.

As regards this clonotype: Relative to the germline gene, one junction end is altered; a read error may explain this. The CDR3 DNA reads as TGCACCAGCAGAATGGGAGGGACTAGCAAAGAGACCCAGTACTTC. This translates into CTSRMGGTSKETQYF. This rearrangement joins TRBV5-1 to TRBJ2-5; TRBD2 matches 9 bases. Germline CDR1 and CDR2: SGHRS and YFSETQ. This CDR3 region has 15 residues.

The table lists this clonotype with a few counts. V and J are TRBV25-1 and TRBJ2-5, with 7 nucleotides matching TRBD2. V dropped 3 bases and J dropped 5; count of bases not matched to a gene: 18. The germline CDR1 and CDR2 sequences are MGHDK and SYGVNS. This CDR3 comprises 18 residues. In DNA, the CDR3 is TGTGCCAGCAGTGATGATCTTACGGGAGGTCCCCGCCGGGAGACCCAGTACTTC. This sequence encodes CASSDDLTGGPRRETQYF.

The chain uses TRBV4-2 and TRBJ2-7; D could derive from TRBD1 or TRBD2 (6 bases each). The germline V gene has CDR1 LGHNA and CDR2 YNFKEQ. The germline V and J ends were trimmed by 8 bases and 3 bases, with 20 bases remaining between them. The CDR3 sequence is 15 residues long. The CDR3 DNA is TGTGCCAGCCAGGAGGGGGTAGCAGAACACTACGAGCAGTACTTC. Translation gives CASQEGVAEHYEQYF.

The gene calls are TRBV24-1 and TRBJ1-5; D might be TRBD1 (5 bases). Trimming shortened V by 4 bases and J by 3 bases, and 9 bases separated the two germline ends. CDR3 length: 14 residues. Germline loops: CDR1 KGHDR, CDR2 SFDVKD. In DNA, the CDR3 is TGTGCCACCAGTGACCCAGGGTACAATCAGCCCCAGCATTTT. Amino acid sequence: CATSDPGYNQPQHF.

This chain uses TRBV12-3 or TRBV12-4 with TRBJ1-5; 9 nucleotides match TRBD1. The CDR3 sequence is 17 residues long. The V gene end was trimmed by 6 bases and the J gene end by 2 bases; junction bases not matched to a gene: 11. The CDR3 loop reads CASSTGTGFFGNQPQHF. CDR3 nucleotides: TGTGCCAGCAGCACCGGGACAGGGTTTTTTGGCAATCAGCCCCAGCATTTT.

As to this clonotype: One end of the junction varies from germline; a read error may be responsible. The gene calls are TRBV5-1 and TRBJ1-1; 8 bases are a match to TRBD1. This CDR3 is 18 amino acids long. The germline CDR1 and CDR2 sequences are SGHRS and YFSETQ. The CDR3 loop reads CASSLAGRQGRVNTEAFF. As DNA, the CDR3 is TGCGCTAGCAGCTTGGCTGGTCGACAGGGGCGAGTGAACACTGAAGCTTTCTTT.

The rearrangement links TRBV5-1 to TRBJ2-7, with D possibly TRBD1 on 6 matching bases. This CDR3 comprises 16 residues. V lost 1 base, J lost 4 bases, and 18 bases lay in between. CDR1 and CDR2 (germline): SGHRS, YFSETQ. CDR3 protein: CASSLKQGEDGYEQYF. CDR3 coding DNA: TGCGCCAGCAGCTTGAAACAGGGAGAGGACGGGTACGAGCAGTACTTC.

J is TRBJ2-7 and V is TRBV11-2, with 7 bases aligning to TRBD1. This CDR3 is built from 13 residues. Germline lookup yields CDR1 SGHAT and CDR2 FQNNGV. J was trimmed by 3 bases and V by 4 bases; bases with no gene match: 3. The CDR3, as DNA: TGTGCCAGCAGCTCGGACAGGTTCTACGAGCAGTACTTC. This translates into CASSSDRFYEQYF. Full variable domain (rest looked up from reference TRBV11-2 and TRBJ2-7): EAGVAQSPRYKIIEKRQSVAFWCNPISGHATLYWYQQILGQGPKLLIQFQNNGVVDDSQLPKDRFSAERLKGVDSTLKIQPAKLEDSAVYLCASSSDRFYEQYFGPGTRLTVT.

The chain is built from TRBV7-9 and TRBJ2-3; D may be TRBD1 or TRBD2 (5 bases each). Trimming stripped 2 bases from V and 2 bases from J, with 14 bases between. Germline V gene data show CDR1 as SEHNR and CDR2 as FQNEAQ (reference sequence). The CDR3 has 16 residues. The DNA for the CDR3 is TGTGCCAGCAGCTTAAGTGTCTCGGGGCTCACAGATACGCAGTATTTT. The encoded protein is CASSLSVSGLTDTQYF.

The chain is built from TRBV12-3 or TRBV12-4 and TRBJ1-6; D is possibly TRBD1 (5 bases). The CDR3 is 15 residues long. V lost 3 bases to trimming and J lost 10 bases, with 16 bases between them. CDR3 loop: CASSFGAFFTSPLHF. In nucleotides, the CDR3 is TGTGCCAGCAGTTTCGGGGCCTTTTTTACCTCACCCCTCCACTTT.

The genes are TRBV7-2 and TRBJ2-4; the D gene is possibly TRBD2 (5 bases). Germline CDR1 and CDR2: SGHTA and FQGNSA. V lost 5 bases and J 0 bases, leaving 11 bases between the germline ends. The CDR3 loop spans 15 amino acids. The CDR3 nucleotides read TGTGCCAGCAGCCCCCCTAGCCTAGCCAAAAACATTCAGTACTTC. Its translation is CASSPPSLAKNIQYF. The whole variable domain, filled in from reference TRBV7-2 and TRBJ2-4, reads GAGVSQSPSNKVTEKGKDVELRCDPISGHTALYWYRQSLGQGLEFLIYFQGNSAPDKSGLPSDRFSAERTGGSVSTLTIQRTQQEDSAVYLCASSPPSLAKNIQYFGAGTRLSVL.

The rearrangement uses TRBV7-3 and TRBJ2-1; 11 bases match TRBD2. The CDR3 loop spans 16 amino acids. Germline-derived CDR1 and CDR2 are SGHTA and FQGTGA. With V trimmed by 4 bases and J by 9 bases, 11 bases remained unmatched. CDR3 sequence (DNA): TGTGCCAGCAGCTCGTCTCTAGCGGGAGGAGGGAGTGAGCAGTTCTTC. Protein product: CASSSSLAGGGSEQFF.

The chain has TRBV20-1 and TRBJ2-7; 8 bases align to TRBD2. Matching the DNA end better, TRBJ2-5 makes the J call doubtful. Looked up from germline, CDR1 is DFQATT and CDR2 is SNEGSKA (reference sequence). The CDR3 loop spans 14 amino acids. The CDR3 protein is CSARVAGLPETQYF. The DNA of the CDR3 is TGCAGTGCTAGGGTAGCGGGATTACCCGAGACCCAGTACTTC.

The CDR3 DNA follows: TGTGCCAGCAGCCAACCCGGTGGCCATTCACCCCTCCACTTT. Its protein is CASSQPGGHSPLHF. The chain joins TRBV3-1 to TRBJ1-6; D call uncertain. The CDR3 is made up of 14 amino acids. Germline V gene data show CDR1 as LGHDT and CDR2 as YNNKEL (reference sequence). V was pared by 2 bases and J by 8 bases, with 10 bases between.

This clonotype was seen more than once but under ten times. The chain uses TRBV20-1 and TRBJ2-7; D is undetermined. This CDR3 is built from 10 residues. Germline CDR1 and CDR2: DFQATT and SNEGSKA (reference sequence). Trimming removed 5 bases from V and 3 bases from J, with 5 bases in between. CDR3 sequence (DNA): TGCAGTGCTGGCTACTACGAGCAGTACTTC. This sequence encodes CSAGYYEQYF.

This chain links TRBV7-9 with TRBJ2-5; 7 bases align to TRBD1. The J call may not be correct, given that the DNA end is closer to TRBJ2-7. In germline, CDR1 is SEHNR, CDR2 FQNEAQ (reference sequence). The CDR3 is 16 amino acids. The CDR3 bases are TGTGCCCCCTTAGGGAGACAGGGTGAAGAATACTACGAGCAGTACTTC. Its protein is CAPLGRQGEEYYEQYF.

This clonotype has more than one count but fewer than ten. The gene calls are TRBV20-1 and TRBJ2-1, with 11 bases identical to TRBD2. This CDR3 region has 14 residues. With V trimmed by 5 bases and J by 9 bases, 9 bases remained unmatched. CDR1 and CDR2 from the germline V gene are DFQATT and SNEGSKA (reference sequence). The CDR3 DNA is TGCAGTGCTCCTCTAGCGGGAGGAGGGGGTGAGCAGTTCTTC. This encodes CSAPLAGGGGEQFF.

CDR3 in amino acids: CATSDEQNQPQHF. Here the CDR3 DNA reads TGTGCCACCAGTGACGAACAGAATCAGCCCCAGCATTTT. V usage is TRBV15 and J usage is TRBJ1-5; D is undetermined. Trimming shortened V by 6 bases and J by 4 bases, and 10 bases separated the two germline ends. Germline values: CDR1 LNHNV, CDR2 YYDKDF (reference sequence). CDR3 length: 13 residues.

The gene calls are TRBV20-1 and TRBJ2-7, with D maybe TRBD2 (5 bases). The CDR3 covers 13 residues. Germline V gene sequence: CDR1 DFQATT, CDR2 SNEGSKA (reference sequence). V lost 0 bases to trimming and J lost 6 bases, with 12 bases between them. The CDR3 is CSAREEANGEQYF. CDR3 DNA: TGCAGTGCTAGAGAGGAGGCGAACGGCGAGCAGTACTTC.

The J gene is TRBJ2-3, the V gene TRBV20-1, with 12 bases identical to TRBD2. V lost 6 bases to trimming and J lost 7 bases; unmatched junction nucleotides: 8. This CDR3 contains 14 residues. Germline CDR1 is DFQATT and CDR2 is SNEGSKA (reference sequence). Here the CDR3 DNA reads TGCAGTGCGATACTAGCGGGAGGACCTCATACGCAGTATTTT. This codes for CSAILAGGPHTQYF.

This clonotype was seen a handful of times. This rearrangement joins TRBV20-1 to TRBJ2-1; D is unclear. Germline V CDR1 and CDR2: DFQATT, SNEGSKA (reference sequence). V lost 0 bases to trimming and J lost 10 bases, with 10 bases between them. The CDR3 contains 12 residues. The CDR3 reads CSAREIGREQFF. The CDR3 DNA reads as TGCAGTGCTAGAGAAATCGGACGGGAGCAGTTCTTC.

The chain uses TRBV7-9 and TRBJ2-3, with 8 bases identical to TRBD1. V shed 8 bases, J shed 2 bases, and the junction held 9 bases outside the gene matches. Per germline, CDR1 SEHNR and CDR2 FQNEAQ (reference sequence). The CDR3 runs to 15 residues. The CDR3 spells CASPPDRGLTDTQYF. The CDR3 coding sequence is TGTGCCAGCCCGCCCGACAGGGGCCTCACAGATACGCAGTATTTT.

This rearrangement joins TRBV11-2 to TRBJ1-5, with TRBD1 matching over 11 bases. The ends lost 1 base at V and 7 bases at J; junction bases unmatched: 6. Germline V gene sequence: CDR1 SGHAT, CDR2 FQNNGV. The CDR3 extends over 16 amino acids. The CDR3, as DNA: TGTGCCAGCAGCTTAGTAAGGACAGGGGGCCGGCAGCCCCAGCATTTT. This translates into CASSLVRTGGRQPQHF.

There are many counts of this clonotype. The CDR3 sequence is CSVGWGKTQETQYF. CDR3 DNA: TGCAGCGTTGGATGGGGAAAGACTCAAGAGACCCAGTACTTC. The chain links TRBV29-1 to TRBJ2-5; no clear D gene. Germline V CDR1 and CDR2: SQVTM, ANQGSEA. Trimming shortened V by 4 bases and J by 2 bases, and 14 bases separated the two germline ends. The CDR3 runs 14 residues.

Here the CDR3 DNA reads TGCAGCGTTGGCAGGGACAGGGGTACTTACAATGAGCAGTTCTTC. Protein: CSVGRDRGTYNEQFF. V usage is TRBV29-1 and J usage is TRBJ2-1, with 10 bases aligning to TRBD1. Trimming at V came to 4 bases and at J to 4 bases, leaving 7 bases not matched to a gene. CDR3 length: 15 residues. Germline V CDR1 and CDR2: SQVTM, ANQGSEA.

This clonotype was picked up a small number of times. In DNA form, the CDR3 reads TGCAGTGCTCGGACACAGGGGGCTGGTGAGACCCAGTACTTC. Residues: CSARTQGAGETQYF. V gene TRBV20-1 combines with J gene TRBJ2-5, with TRBD1 matching 9 bases. The CDR3 spans 14 residues. CDR1 is DFQATT and CDR2 is SNEGSKA in the germline V gene (reference sequence). V dropped 5 bases and J dropped 5; count of bases not matched to a gene: 9.

CDR3 sequence: CASSQGGRGLEVKNIQYF. The CDR3 bases are TGTGCCAGCAGCCAAGGAGGCAGGGGGCTAGAGGTCAAAAACATTCAGTACTTC. The gene calls are TRBV3-1 and TRBJ2-4, with TRBD1 identical over 8 bases. This CDR3 contains 18 residues. Trimming cost V 1 base and J 3 bases; bases outside gene matches: 11. Germline V gives CDR1 LGHDT, CDR2 YNNKEL (reference sequence).

In this sample, this clonotype turned up a few times. The chain is built from TRBV11-2 and TRBJ2-5, with 8 bases aligning to TRBD1. With V trimmed by 5 bases and J by 1 base, 6 bases remained unmatched. Looked up from germline, CDR1 is SGHAT and CDR2 is FQNNGV. CDR3 length: 15 amino acids. CDR3 coding DNA: TGTGCCAGCAGCCGAGGTGGACAGGGCCAAGAGACCCAGTACTTC. Encoded protein: CASSRGGQGQETQYF.

The chain combines TRBV7-9 with TRBJ2-1; the D gene is possibly TRBD1 (5 bases). The V end was cut by 5 bases, the J end by 7 bases, with 15 bases between. This CDR3 has 14 amino acids. Germline-derived CDR1 and CDR2 are SEHNR and FQNEAQ (reference sequence). CDR3 amino acids: CASSLGVVENEQFF. The CDR3 nucleotides read TGTGCCAGCAGCCTAGGGGTAGTAGAAAATGAGCAGTTCTTC.